Sequencing of this T cell receptor beta chain was carried out in a study of T-cell memory formation after mild COVID-19. TCR alpha and TCR beta cDNA libraries carrying sample barcodes and UMIs were produced by 5'RACE using constant-segment primers. A single record per CDR3 protein comes from TCRdb applying MiXCR to the 5' RACE reads. The data contain about 150,000 distinct CDR3 sequences, roughly 15% of them singletons. Study-wide results and limits: Within pre-infection memory, some responding clones were found, suggesting cross-reactive memory joined.

This clonotype has at least ten counts. Its antigen is unidentified. CDR1 SQVTM and CDR2 ANQGSEA come from the germline V gene. V was shortened by 6 bases and J by 3 bases, with 24 bases between the two germline ends. The length of the CDR3 is 16 residues. The specimen sequenced was PBMCs or a T cell subset sorted from them (not recorded which). The rearrangement links TRBV29-1 to TRBJ2-7, with D perhaps TRBD1 or TRBD2 (5 bases each). This TCR was recovered from an adult woman who had mild COVID-19 (a few samples of this study predate the infection). Cell type and time point are not known. The CDR3 nucleotides are TGCAGCGTCCTACTCCCGGGACCCACTTTAGTCTACGAGCAGTACTTC. Protein: CSVLLPGPTLVYEQYF.